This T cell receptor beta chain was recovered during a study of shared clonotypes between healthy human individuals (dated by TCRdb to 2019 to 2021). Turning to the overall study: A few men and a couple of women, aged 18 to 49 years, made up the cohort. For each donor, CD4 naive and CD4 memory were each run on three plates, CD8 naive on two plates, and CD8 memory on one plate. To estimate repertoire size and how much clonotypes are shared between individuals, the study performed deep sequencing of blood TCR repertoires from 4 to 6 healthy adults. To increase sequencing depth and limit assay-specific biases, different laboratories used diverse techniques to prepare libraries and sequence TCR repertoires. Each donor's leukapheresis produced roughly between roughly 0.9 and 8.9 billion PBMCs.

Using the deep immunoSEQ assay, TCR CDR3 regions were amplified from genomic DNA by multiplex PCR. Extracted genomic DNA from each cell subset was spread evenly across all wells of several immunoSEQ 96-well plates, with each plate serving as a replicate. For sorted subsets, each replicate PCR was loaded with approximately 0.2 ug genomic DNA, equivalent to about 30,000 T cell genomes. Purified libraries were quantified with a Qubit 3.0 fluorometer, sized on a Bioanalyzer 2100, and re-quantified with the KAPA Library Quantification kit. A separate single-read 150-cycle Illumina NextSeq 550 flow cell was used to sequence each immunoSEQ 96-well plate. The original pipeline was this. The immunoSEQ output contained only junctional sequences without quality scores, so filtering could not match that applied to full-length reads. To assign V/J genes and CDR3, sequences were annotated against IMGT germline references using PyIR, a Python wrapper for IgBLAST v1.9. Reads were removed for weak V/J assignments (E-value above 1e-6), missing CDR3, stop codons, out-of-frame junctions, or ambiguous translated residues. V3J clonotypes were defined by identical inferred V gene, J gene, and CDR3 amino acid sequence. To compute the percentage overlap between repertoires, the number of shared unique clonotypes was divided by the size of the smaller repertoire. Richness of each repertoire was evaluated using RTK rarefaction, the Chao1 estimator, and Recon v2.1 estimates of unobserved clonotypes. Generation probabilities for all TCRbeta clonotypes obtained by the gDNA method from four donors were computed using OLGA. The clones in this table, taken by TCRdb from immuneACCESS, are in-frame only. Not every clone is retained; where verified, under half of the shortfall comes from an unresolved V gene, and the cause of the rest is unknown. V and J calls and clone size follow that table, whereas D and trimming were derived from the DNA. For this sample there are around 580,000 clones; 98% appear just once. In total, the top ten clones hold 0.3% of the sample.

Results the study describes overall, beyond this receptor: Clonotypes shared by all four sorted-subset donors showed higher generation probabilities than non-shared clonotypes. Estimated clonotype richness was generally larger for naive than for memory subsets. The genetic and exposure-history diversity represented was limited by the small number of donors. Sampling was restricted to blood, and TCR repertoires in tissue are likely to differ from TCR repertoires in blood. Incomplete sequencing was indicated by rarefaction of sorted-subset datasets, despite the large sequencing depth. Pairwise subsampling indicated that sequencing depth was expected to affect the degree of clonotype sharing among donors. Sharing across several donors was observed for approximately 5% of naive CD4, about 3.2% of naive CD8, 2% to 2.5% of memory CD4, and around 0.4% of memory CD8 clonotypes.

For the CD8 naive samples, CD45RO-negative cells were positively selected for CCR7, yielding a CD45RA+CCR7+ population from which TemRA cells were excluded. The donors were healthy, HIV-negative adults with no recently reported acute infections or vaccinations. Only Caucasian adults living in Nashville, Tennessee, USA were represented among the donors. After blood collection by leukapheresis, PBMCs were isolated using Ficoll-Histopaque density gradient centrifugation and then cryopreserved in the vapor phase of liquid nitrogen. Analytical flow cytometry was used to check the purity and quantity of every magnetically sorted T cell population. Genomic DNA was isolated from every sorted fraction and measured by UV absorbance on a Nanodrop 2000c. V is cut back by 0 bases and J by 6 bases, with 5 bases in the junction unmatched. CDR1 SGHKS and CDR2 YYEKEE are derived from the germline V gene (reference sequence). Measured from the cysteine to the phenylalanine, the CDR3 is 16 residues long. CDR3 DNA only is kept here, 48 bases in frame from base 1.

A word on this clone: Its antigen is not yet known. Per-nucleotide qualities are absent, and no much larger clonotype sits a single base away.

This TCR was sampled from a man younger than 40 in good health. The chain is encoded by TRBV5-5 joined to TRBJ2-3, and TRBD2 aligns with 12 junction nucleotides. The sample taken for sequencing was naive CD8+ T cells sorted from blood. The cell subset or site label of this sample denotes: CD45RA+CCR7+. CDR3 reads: CASSLGLAGVLDTQYF. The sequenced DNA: TGTGCCAGCAGCTTGGGACTAGCGGGAGTGCTTGATACGCAGTATTTT.